One and the same sample provided the 24 T cell receptor beta chains below, sequenced in a study of cytomegalovirus exposure and HLA in healthy donors (dated by TCRdb to about 2017). The library came from the immunoSEQ multiplex PCR assay. For the multiplex PCR, a mixture combining 60 forward primers for TCR Vbeta segments and 13 reverse primers for TCR Jbeta segments was used. TCRdb's version of the immuneACCESS table is confined to in-frame rearrangements and falls short of the full clone set. An unresolved V gene accounts for under half of the shortfall where checked; the remainder is of unknown origin. The sample data list about 38,000 clones, and roughly 90% of these were observed just once. The ten largest clonotypes hold about an eighth of the sample. Sequencing was done on a sample of PBMCs. Receptors were obtained from a woman aged 40 to 49 in good health and CMV-seropositive.

This chain links TRBV6-5 with TRBJ2-5, with 7 bases matching TRBD1. V lost 0 bases to trimming and J lost 7 bases; unmatched junction nucleotides: 8. Germline loops: CDR1 MNHEY, CDR2 SVGAGI. The length of the CDR3 is 15 residues. For the CDR3, the DNA is TGTGCCAGCAGTTACTCGACGACAGGGAGTAGGACCCAGTACTTC. Translating gives CASSYSTTGSRTQYF.

The J gene is TRBJ2-6, the V gene TRBV18, with D unresolved. This CDR3 contains 15 residues. Germline V gene lookup returns CDR1 KGHSH and CDR2 LQKENI. The V and J ends lost 2 bases and 3 bases respectively, with 8 bases between them. Here the CDR3 reads CASSPSVSGANVLTF. The CDR3 coding sequence is TGTGCCAGCTCACCATCAGTCAGTGGGGCCAACGTCCTGACTTTC.

This chain links TRBV6-5 with TRBJ1-2; D remains ambiguous. Germline V CDR1 and CDR2: MNHEY, SVGAGI. The CDR3 is 13 residues long. Trimming pared 3 bases from V and 4 bases from J, leaving 9 bases between. CDR3 protein: CASSYNSLYGYTF. In DNA form, the CDR3 reads TGTGCCAGCAGTTATAATTCACTCTATGGCTACACCTTC.

This chain connects TRBV7-9 to TRBJ2-3, with D perhaps matching TRBD2 (6 bases). CDR1 is SEHNR, CDR2 FQNEAQ, per germline (reference sequence). CDR3 length equals 14 residues. V was trimmed by 5 bases and J by 6 bases, leaving 15 bases between them. The CDR3 loop reads CASSPGGAADTQYF. The CDR3 DNA reads as TGTGCCAGCAGCCCCGGCGGGGCCGCGGATACGCAGTATTTT.

V and J are TRBV9 and TRBJ2-1; 11 bases are shared with TRBD2. V shed 1 base, J shed 6 bases, and the junction held 3 bases outside the gene matches. Germline assignment: CDR1 SGDLS and CDR2 YYNGEE. The CDR3 runs to 15 residues. The DNA of the CDR3 is TGTGCCAGCAGCGTAATAGCGGGGGGGCTCAATGAGCAGTTCTTC. It translates to CASSVIAGGLNEQFF.

This chain uses TRBV4-1 with TRBJ2-7; 9 bases are a match to TRBD2. CDR1 and CDR2 (germline): MGHRA, YSYEKL. V lost 3 bases, J lost 4 bases, and 7 bases stayed unmatched. The CDR3 has 15 residues. The CDR3 reads CASSHEAGGGYEQYF. CDR3 coding DNA: TGCGCCAGCAGCCACGAAGCGGGGGGCGGGTACGAGCAGTACTTC.

The genes are TRBV6-5 and TRBJ1-2; the match to TRBD1 covers 10 bases. Losses at the gene ends were 5 bases for V and 8 bases for J; bases not matched to a gene: 11. This CDR3 region has 15 residues. The V gene's germline CDR1 is MNHEY and CDR2 SVGAGI. The CDR3 region has the DNA TGTGCCAGCAGTCTATCTGTGGGACAGGGGTTCGGCTACACCTTC. This gives the protein CASSLSVGQGFGYTF.

DNA for the CDR3: TGCGCCAGCAGCACGGGACAGCTGTATGGCTACACCTTC. It yields the protein CASSTGQLYGYTF. The V gene is TRBV5-1, the J gene TRBJ1-2, with 7 bases that match TRBD1. Germline V gene data show CDR1 as SGHRS and CDR2 as YFSETQ. The CDR3 totals 13 residues. After removal of 4 bases from V and 5 bases from J, the junction contained 5 bases not matched to a gene. The full variable domain, rest sourced from reference TRBV5-1 and TRBJ1-2, is KAGVTQTPRYLIKTRGQQVTLSCSPISGHRSVSWYQQTPGQGLQFLFEYFSETQRNKGNFPGRFSGRQFSNSRSEMNVSTLELGDSALYLCASSTGQLYGYTFGSGTRLTVV.

The V gene is TRBV28, the J gene TRBJ1-5; D is unclear. The CDR3 runs 12 residues. Germline values: CDR1 MDHEN, CDR2 SYDVKM. The germline V and J ends were trimmed by 6 bases and 5 bases, with 8 bases remaining between them. This CDR3 reads CASRRVDQPQHF. The CDR3 nucleotides are TGTGCCAGCAGGAGGGTCGATCAGCCCCAGCATTTT.

The CDR3 nucleotides are TGCGCCAGCAGAGTCTCAGGGGGGAATGAGCAGTTCTTC. Residues: CASRVSGGNEQFF. The chain links TRBV5-1 to TRBJ2-1, with D possibly being TRBD1 (7 bases). The CDR3 loop spans 13 amino acids. V dropped 5 bases and J dropped 7 bases, with 13 bases sitting between them. Germline V gene data show CDR1 as SGHRS and CDR2 as YFSETQ. Full variable domain (outside the CDR3, taken from reference TRBV5-1 and TRBJ2-1): KAGVTQTPRYLIKTRGQQVTLSCSPISGHRSVSWYQQTPGQGLQFLFEYFSETQRNKGNFPGRFSGRQFSNSRSEMNVSTLELGDSALYLCASRVSGGNEQFFGPGTRLTVL.

The V call is TRBV27, the J call TRBJ1-2; D call uncertain. Germline V lookup: CDR1 MNHEY, CDR2 SMNVEV (reference sequence). The CDR3 has 13 residues. The V end lost 5 bases, the J end lost 8 bases, and 15 bases lay between the germline ends. CDR3 region: CASSPRREGGYTF. The CDR3 DNA is TGTGCCAGCAGTCCAAGGCGGGAGGGCGGCTACACCTTC.

The V and J genes are TRBV9 and TRBJ2-2; D might be TRBD2 (5 bases). The CDR3 is made up of 13 amino acids. Trimming shortened V by 2 bases and J by 6 bases, and 8 bases separated the two germline ends. Germline-derived CDR1 and CDR2 are SGDLS and YYNGEE. The CDR3 sequence: CASSVYGAGELFF. The CDR3 bases are TGTGCCAGCAGCGTTTACGGGGCCGGGGAGCTGTTTTTT.

The CDR3 DNA sequence: TGTGCCAGTAGTCCCCGACAGGGCCGCTACACCTTC. The encoded protein is CASSPRQGRYTF. The V call is TRBV19, the J call TRBJ1-2, with 7 nucleotides matching TRBD1. Trimming removed 5 bases from V and 9 bases from J; junction bases left unmatched: 6. CDR1 is LNHDA, CDR2 SQIVND, per germline (reference sequence). CDR3 size: 12 residues.

The rearrangement links TRBV4-1 to TRBJ2-1, with D perhaps TRBD2 (6 bases). Trimming left V 3 bases short and J 4 bases short, with 19 bases between. Germline assignment: CDR1 MGHRA and CDR2 YSYEKL. The CDR3 covers 17 residues. The CDR3 DNA reads TGCGCCAGCAGCCAGGGAGGACCCGCCAGTTCTTACAATGAGCAGTTCTTC. It encodes CASSQGGPASSYNEQFF.

A few counts support this clone. The chain recombines TRBV4-3 with TRBJ1-1; 8 bases align to TRBD1. Germline V gives CDR1 LGHNA, CDR2 YSLEER. The trim removed 3 bases at V and 7 bases at J, leaving 7 bases unmatched. The CDR3 runs to 14 residues. DNA for the CDR3: TGCGCCAGCAGCCAGCTAGGGACAGGCAGTGAAGCTTTCTTT. Its translation: CASSQLGTGSEAFF.

This sequence joins TRBV10-3 and TRBJ1-1, with 9 bases matching TRBD1. Trimming removed 7 bases from V and 5 bases from J; junction bases left unmatched: 8. There are 14 residues in the CDR3. CDR1 is ENHRY, CDR2 SYGVKD, per germline. CDR3 coding DNA: TGTGCCATCAAGCCTGGGACAGGGAGGACTGAAGCTTTCTTT. It specifies CAIKPGTGRTEAFF.

The J gene is TRBJ2-7, the V gene TRBV7-2; 14 nucleotides line up with TRBD2. In germline, CDR1 is SGHTA, CDR2 FQGNSA. With V trimmed by 6 bases and J by 0 bases, 7 bases remained unmatched. The CDR3 has 17 amino acids. CDR3 region: CASSRTSGGSSSYEQYF. CDR3 DNA: TGTGCCAGCAGTCGGACTAGCGGGGGGTCAAGCTCCTACGAGCAGTACTTC.

This chain links TRBV6-5 with TRBJ2-4; 8 bases are a match to TRBD1. J lost 7 bases, V lost 6 bases, and 5 bases had no gene match. The germline V gene encodes CDR1 MNHEY and CDR2 SVGAGI. The CDR3 covers 13 residues. The CDR3 sequence is CASSQGARNIQYF. DNA for the CDR3: TGTGCCAGCAGCCAGGGGGCAAGGAACATTCAGTACTTC.

This rearrangement joins TRBV9 to TRBJ1-1, with D tentatively TRBD1 (6 bases). Trimming shortened V by 3 bases and J by 0 bases, and 15 bases separated the two germline ends. This CDR3 spans 16 amino acids. Per germline, CDR1 SGDLS and CDR2 YYNGEE. This CDR3 reads CASSANTGPVNTEAFF. The CDR3 DNA is TGTGCCAGCAGCGCGAATACAGGGCCGGTGAACACTGAAGCTTTCTTT.

This chain connects TRBV6-1 to TRBJ2-7; 7 bases are shared with TRBD1. This CDR3 region has 14 residues. Trimming cost V 8 bases and J 3 bases; bases outside gene matches: 10. Germline CDR1 is MNHNS and CDR2 is SASEGT. The CDR3 DNA reads as TGTGCCAGCGGCACAGGGGCCCAACTCTACGAGCAGTACTTC. Its protein is CASGTGAQLYEQYF.

This sequence joins TRBV5-6 and TRBJ2-5, with 7 positions matching TRBD1. V lost 0 bases to trimming and J lost 5 bases; unmatched junction nucleotides: 13. The CDR3 runs to 17 residues. CDR1 SGHDT and CDR2 YYEEEE come from the germline V gene. The CDR3 DNA reads as TGTGCCAGCAGCTTGGACATCGTTCACAGGGGAACGGAGACCCAGTACTTC. Translation gives CASSLDIVHRGTETQYF.

This clone was recorded a few times. V gene TRBV30 combines with J gene TRBJ2-2, with D uncertain. The CDR3 has 14 residues. The V gene lost 5 bases and the J gene lost 6 bases, with 16 bases spanning the gap. From germline, CDR1 is GTSNPN and CDR2 SVGIG (reference sequence). CDR3 amino acids: CAWDRSNNAGELFF. The CDR3 DNA reads as TGTGCCTGGGATAGGAGTAACAACGCCGGGGAGCTGTTTTTT.

The J gene is TRBJ1-4, the V gene TRBV2; no reliable D call. Trimming stripped 4 bases from V and 8 bases from J, with 5 bases between. Germline CDR1 and CDR2: SNHLY and FYNNEI. This CDR3 is 11 amino acids long. The chain's CDR3 is CASSVSEKLFF. The CDR3 nucleotides are TGTGCCAGCAGTGTTAGCGAAAAACTGTTTTTT.

The V call is TRBV5-6, the J call TRBJ2-7, with unresolved D. The CDR3 extends over 15 amino acids. Germline V lookup: CDR1 SGHDT, CDR2 YYEEEE. With 4 bases removed from V and 2 bases from J, the gap between germline ends came to 16 bases. CDR3 loop: CASSGPRRYPYEQYF. CDR3 sequence (DNA): TGTGCCAGCAGCGGCCCCAGGCGCTACCCCTACGAGCAGTACTTC.